This TCR beta chain is drawn from a study of blood T cell repertoires in COVID-19 (dated by TCRdb to 2020 to 2022). In terms of the full investigation: Collaborator samples came from the United States, Italy and Spain and covered acute and convalescent phases of COVID-19. The material from the prospective study consisted of cDNA or gDNA derived from T cells, B-cell-depleted T cells, or PBMCs. The dataset comprised deeply sampled blood TCRbeta repertoires from subjects exposed to, actively infected with, or recovered from COVID-19. A freely available public database, intended as a resource for researchers studying the immune response to SARS-CoV-2, is where the repertoires were released. The samples were drawn from the first 160 participants of the ongoing ImmuneRACE study and from 1,254 subjects provided by 6 global collaborators. The sample metadata nearly always contained a de-identified subject ID, COVID-19 status, age in years and sex. HLA class I and class II types, where available, came from metadata supplied by the sample provider rather than from assay-based typing. Study-level results and caveats: Clinical and demographic metadata were provided uncurated, with the amount varying by source and participant.

The CDR3 has 15 amino acids, counting the end cysteine and phenylalanine. The CDR3 DNA has 45 bases and is translated from base 1. Relative to germline, V is 5 bases shorter and J is 0 bases shorter, with 14 bases between their ends. CDR1 and CDR2 are drawn from the germline V gene (reference sequence): LNHDA, SQIVND. TCRbeta CDR3 regions were amplified from genomic DNA by means of the immunoSEQ Assay, a bias-controlled multiplex PCR. Per the source publication's procedure: Nucleated cell counts per sample were estimated from amplification of reference gene primers within the assay. To quantify the absolute abundance of each unique TCRbeta CDR3 rearrangement, sequence reads were collapsed and filtered. For each sample, productive Simpson clonality was calculated as the square root of Simpson's diversity index across productive rearrangements. In TCRdb, the immuneACCESS table is reduced to in-frame sequences with V and J assigned. These tables do not hold every clone; where another copy was compared, an unresolved V gene accounts for under half, and the others remain unexplained. D and trimming come from the DNA, and the V and J calls and clone size come from that table. The sample table lists about 140,000 clones, around 81% of them with a count of one. The ten largest clones add up to less than 9.5% of the sample.

As for this clone: Its target antigen remains unknown. Nothing much larger sits one base from this clone, and base qualities are not available.

Each collaborating institution followed its own protocols to collect whole blood in K2EDTA tubes. For TCRbeta analysis, collaborators shipped samples as frozen whole blood, isolated PBMCs, or DNA extracted from either of those sample types. The sequence derives from a human donor in a cohort sampled during active COVID-19. The sequence joins TRBV19 to TRBJ2-7, with no confident D gene call. Sequenced input: peripheral blood. The CDR3 protein sequence reads: CASSLRLLNSYEQYF. The base sequence is TGTGCCAGTAGTCTCCGCCTACTTAACTCCTACGAGCAGTACTTC. Where the CDR3 stops, the reference TRBV19 and TRBJ2-7 genes take over; the full variable domain is DGGITQSPKYLFRKEGQNVTLSCEQNLNHDAMYWYRQDPGQGLRLIYYSQIVNDFQKGDIAEGYSVSREKKESFPLTVTSAQKNPTAFYLCASSLRLLNSYEQYFGPGTRLTVT.